This TCR beta chain is drawn from a study of early T cells in non-severe SARS-CoV-2 infection. Tagging with unique molecular identifiers was applied to individual cDNA molecules. TCRdb processed the 5' RACE reads anew with MiXCR; each CDR3 protein has one entry. In the table there are some 57,000 distinct CDR3 sequences, around 6% of which are singletons. V was clipped by 6 bases and J by 0 bases, with 15 bases between them. This CDR3 has 15 residues. Germline V gene sequence: CDR1 MNHEY, CDR2 SMNVEV (reference sequence). V and J are TRBV27 and TRBJ2-7; D is possibly TRBD1 or TRBD2 (5 bases each). The clonotype was recovered from an adult who was a healthcare worker with PCR-confirmed SARS-CoV-2 infection or an uninfected control (not recorded which). Sequencing was carried out using whole blood. CDR3: CASRLGTVSSYEQYF. In DNA form, the CDR3 reads TGTGCCAGCAGACTCGGGACGGTTAGCTCCTACGAGCAGTACTTC.